Following are 23 T cell receptor beta chains from one sample sequenced in a study of response to subunit inactivated influenza vaccine. TCRdb passed the RT-PCR reads through MiXCR, listing each CDR3 protein once. The sample shows 450,000 to 600,000 distinct CDR3 sequences, about 7.2% of them seen only once. The material was PBMCs from blood, obtained about 23 months after vaccination. The receptors were gathered from a man between 45 and 75 years old who received an inactivated influenza vaccine.

The table lists this clonotype with many counts. This chain links TRBV10-3 with TRBJ2-7, with 9 positions matching TRBD1. The CDR3 totals 13 residues. Germline V gives CDR1 ENHRY, CDR2 SYGVKD. The J segment lost 5 bases and the V segment lost 5 bases, leaving 4 bases of the junction unmatched. CDR3 sequence reads: CAISPGTGNEQYF. CDR3 nucleotides: TGTGCCATCAGTCCCGGGACAGGGAACGAGCAGTACTTC.

The V and J genes are TRBV6-1 and TRBJ2-3; maybe TRBD2 (7 bases). V was clipped by 3 bases and J by 6 bases, with 19 bases between them. The CDR3 has 16 residues. From germline, CDR1 is MNHNS and CDR2 SASEGT. CDR3 loop: CASSDQGREKYDTQYF. For the CDR3, the DNA is TGTGCCAGCAGTGACCAGGGGCGGGAGAAGTACGATACGCAGTATTTT.

This clonotype has at least ten counts. The gene calls are TRBV10-3 and TRBJ2-7; D call uncertain. Germline assignment: CDR1 ENHRY and CDR2 SYGVKD. V gave up 0 bases and J gave up 5 bases, with 14 bases separating them. The CDR3 extends over 15 amino acids. The CDR3 sequence: CAISESHRVVDEQYF. In nucleotides, the CDR3 is TGTGCCATCAGTGAGTCGCATAGGGTTGTCGACGAGCAGTACTTC.

V is TRBV12-3 or TRBV12-4 and J is TRBJ2-3, with 7 bases identical to TRBD1. The CDR3 runs 20 residues. The V segment lost 6 bases and the J segment 8 bases; nucleotides outside the gene matches: 29. This chain's CDR3 is CASSPITERQGVGLFSTQYF. The CDR3, as DNA: TGTGCCAGCAGCCCAATTACTGAGAGACAGGGTGTGGGCCTCTTTAGTACGCAGTATTTT.

The chain recombines TRBV29-1 with TRBJ2-1, with a tentative D call TRBD2 (5 bases). The V gene lost 0 bases and the J gene lost 2 bases, with 11 bases spanning the gap. The CDR3 spans 15 residues. CDR1 and CDR2 (germline): SQVTM, ANQGSEA. The CDR3 region is CSVEDRSGAYNEQFF. CDR3 DNA: TGCAGCGTTGAAGACAGGAGCGGAGCCTACAATGAGCAGTTCTTC.

This clonotype was detected only a few times. The chain has TRBV7-2 and TRBJ2-3; 8 nucleotides align to TRBD2. This CDR3 spans 13 amino acids. V shed 3 bases and J 7 bases; nucleotides not matched to a gene: 3. Germline CDR1 and CDR2: SGHTA and FQGNSA. DNA of the CDR3: TGTGCCAGCAGCTTTTATAGCGGGAATACGCAGTATTTT. Translating it yields CASSFYSGNTQYF.

The chain recombines TRBV9 with TRBJ2-1, with D possibly being TRBD2 (5 bases). The CDR3 has 15 residues. CDR1 SGDLS and CDR2 YYNGEE come from the germline V gene. Trimming pared 0 bases from V and 0 bases from J, leaving 7 bases between. The CDR3 loop reads CASSVELDSYNEQFF. CDR3 coding DNA: TGTGCCAGCAGCGTAGAACTAGACTCCTACAATGAGCAGTTCTTC.

The V and J genes are TRBV5-5 and TRBJ1-2; 8 bases are shared with TRBD1. Trimming at V came to 4 bases and at J to 3 bases, leaving 8 bases not matched to a gene. CDR1 and CDR2 (germline): SGHKS, YYEKEE (reference sequence). CDR3 length: 15 residues. The CDR3 DNA is TGTGCCAGCAGCATCGGACAGGGTATGGACTATGGCTACACCTTC. Translated, it gives CASSIGQGMDYGYTF.

The rearrangement links TRBV7-9 to TRBJ2-7; D gene uncertain. CDR3 size: 12 residues. Germline assignment: CDR1 SEHNR and CDR2 FQNEAQ (reference sequence). V was trimmed by 2 bases and J by 6 bases, leaving 8 bases between them. The CDR3 spells CASSLNFAEQYF. The CDR3 DNA reads as TGTGCCAGCAGCTTAAACTTTGCCGAGCAGTACTTC.

A few counts support this clonotype. The rearrangement links TRBV7-9 to TRBJ2-5; 7 nucleotides agree with TRBD1. Germline V CDR1 and CDR2: SEHNR, FQNEAQ (reference sequence). With V trimmed by 3 bases and J by 2 bases, 3 bases remained unmatched. The CDR3 extends over 14 amino acids. The CDR3 DNA reads as TGTGCCAGCAGCTTCCAGGGGGTACAAGAGACCCAGTACTTC. It codes for CASSFQGVQETQYF.

The chain links TRBV10-3 to TRBJ2-7, with TRBD2 matching 9 bases. From germline, CDR1 is ENHRY and CDR2 SYGVKD. V gave up 6 bases and J gave up 7 bases; unmatched junction bases: 4. The CDR3 consists of 12 residues. The CDR3 DNA follows: TGTGCCATCAGACTAGCGGGTCAGGAGCAGTACTTC. Residues: CAIRLAGQEQYF.

V usage is TRBV4-2 and J usage is TRBJ2-1; tentatively, D is TRBD2 (5 bases). V dropped 1 base and J dropped 15 bases, with 16 bases sitting between them. Looked up from germline, CDR1 is LGHNA and CDR2 is YNFKEQ. The CDR3 is 13 amino acids. DNA of the CDR3: TGTGCCAGCAGCCAAGTAAAGGGCGCAGAGGGGTTCTTC. It codes for CASSQVKGAEGFF.

This clonotype was observed at least ten times. The rearrangement joins TRBV2 to TRBJ2-1; TRBD2 agrees at 8 bases. The CDR3 is 15 residues long. Germline V CDR1 and CDR2: SNHLY, FYNNEI. Trimming at V came to 7 bases and at J to 3 bases, leaving 8 bases not matched to a gene. Here the CDR3 reads CASTVGRAFYNEQFF. DNA of the CDR3: TGTGCCAGCACCGTCGGGAGGGCCTTCTACAATGAGCAGTTCTTC.

V usage is TRBV24-1 and J usage is TRBJ1-1; 8 bases line up with TRBD1. The J segment lost 4 bases and the V segment lost 4 bases, leaving 10 bases of the junction unmatched. Germline CDR1 and CDR2: KGHDR and SFDVKD. The CDR3 covers 16 residues. CDR3 loop: CATSEGVNRGTTEAFF. CDR3 coding DNA: TGTGCCACCAGTGAGGGGGTAAACAGGGGGACCACTGAAGCTTTCTTT.

This clonotype occurred many times. CDR3 region: CAISEDNEQFF. CDR3 sequence (DNA): TGTGCCATCAGTGAAGACAATGAGCAGTTCTTC. The V call is TRBV10-3, the J call TRBJ2-1; D call uncertain. The CDR3 is 11 residues long. The V gene lost 3 bases and the J gene lost 5 bases, with 2 bases spanning the gap. Germline V gene sequence: CDR1 ENHRY, CDR2 SYGVKD.

The gene calls are TRBV20-1 and TRBJ1-4; 10 bases are shared with TRBD1. Germline values: CDR1 DFQATT, CDR2 SNEGSKA (reference sequence). V gave up 6 bases and J gave up 7 bases; unmatched junction bases: 8. The CDR3 totals 14 residues. The CDR3 region has the DNA TGCAGTGCAATCCAGACAGGGGGCTTTGAAAAACTGTTTTTT. This codes for CSAIQTGGFEKLFF.

This clonotype was seen a handful of times. This chain links TRBV11-2 with TRBJ2-7, with unresolved D. The V and J ends lost 1 base and 2 bases respectively, with 9 bases between them. CDR1 and CDR2 from the germline V gene are SGHAT and FQNNGV. The CDR3 consists of 14 residues. The CDR3 bases are TGTGCCAGCAGCTTAGTTCAAAGGGCCTACGAGCAGTACTTC. Protein sequence: CASSLVQRAYEQYF.

V usage is TRBV7-9 and J usage is TRBJ2-7; D remains unclear. This CDR3 spans 14 amino acids. CDR1 SEHNR and CDR2 FQNEAQ come from the germline V gene (reference sequence). With 4 bases removed from V and 6 bases from J, the gap between germline ends came to 16 bases. The CDR3 DNA follows: TGTGCCAGCAGCTCGTTTATCGGTCCGGGCGAGCAGTACTTC. It yields the protein CASSSFIGPGEQYF.

The V gene is TRBV7-2, the J gene TRBJ2-7; TRBD2 might be the D (6 bases). Trimming cost V 3 bases and J 0 bases, with 12 bases left between them. Germline CDR1 reads SGHTA; CDR2 reads FQGNSA. The CDR3 is made up of 15 amino acids. The CDR3 is CASSFWGESSYEQYF. The CDR3 bases are TGTGCCAGCAGCTTCTGGGGGGAGAGCTCCTACGAGCAGTACTTC.

This clonotype came up many times. This rearrangement joins TRBV7-9 to TRBJ1-2; D uncertain. V was pared by 3 bases and J by 6 bases, with 8 bases between. Germline loops: CDR1 SEHNR, CDR2 FQNEAQ (reference sequence). The CDR3 totals 12 residues. CDR3 residues: CASSFKGNGYTF. The CDR3 DNA is TGTGCCAGCAGCTTTAAGGGAAATGGCTACACCTTC.

CDR3 amino acids: CASSSQSGRSDTQYF. CDR3 nucleotide sequence: TGCGCCAGCAGCTCCCAAAGCGGGAGGTCGGATACGCAGTATTTT. The V call is TRBV5-1, the J call TRBJ2-3, with 9 nucleotides matching TRBD2. The CDR3 runs to 15 residues. The V segment lost 3 bases and the J segment 6 bases; nucleotides outside the gene matches: 8. Germline V gene data show CDR1 as SGHRS and CDR2 as YFSETQ.

The sample holds a few counts of this clonotype. The chain combines TRBV29-1 with TRBJ2-6; D is possibly TRBD2 (6 bases). Deletions cut 5 bases from V and 3 bases from J, with 17 bases between. CDR3 length: 16 residues. The germline gives CDR1 SQVTM, CDR2 ANQGSEA. Here the CDR3 DNA reads TGCAGCGTTCCTGGCGGGGACGCGTTTGGGGCCAACGTCCTGACTTTC. This translates into CSVPGGDAFGANVLTF. The full variable domain, in which reference TRBV29-1 and TRBJ2-6 provide the parts outside the CDR3, is SAVISQKPSRDICQRGTSLTIQCQVDSQVTMMFWYRQQPGQSLTLIATANQGSEATYESGFVIDKFPISRPNLTFSTLTVSNMSPEDSSIYLCSVPGGDAFGANVLTFGAGSRLTVL.

The rearrangement links TRBV20-1 to TRBJ2-2; TRBD1 might be the D (6 bases). The CDR3 is 15 residues long. Germline loops: CDR1 DFQATT, CDR2 SNEGSKA (reference sequence). The V and J ends lost 5 bases and 0 bases respectively, with 13 bases between them. The CDR3 loop reads CSAVGGRANTGELFF. The CDR3 DNA reads TGCAGTGCTGTAGGGGGTCGCGCGAACACCGGGGAGCTGTTTTTT.